This entry lists 29 T cell receptor beta chains sequenced from one sample in a study of blood T cell repertoires in COVID-19. The assay was immunoSEQ multiplex PCR, and TCRdb's table has in-frame clones only and misses some. Of roughly 60,000 clones in the sample, 84% were seen once. The sample comprised peripheral blood. These receptor sequences come from an elderly man with COVID-19, enrolled during active disease.

V gene TRBV11-2 combines with J gene TRBJ2-1; TRBD1 matches at 8 bases. The germline CDR1 and CDR2 sequences are SGHAT and FQNNGV. V was clipped by 3 bases and J by 2 bases; unmatched bases: 3. The CDR3 is 15 residues long. CDR3 in DNA: TGTGCCAGCAGCTTCGACAGGGGAACCTACAATGAGCAGTTCTTC. This codes for CASSFDRGTYNEQFF.

This chain connects TRBV5-4 to TRBJ1-2, with a possible D match to TRBD1 (5 bases). The CDR3 runs to 14 residues. Deletions cut 4 bases from V and 5 bases from J, with 15 bases between. CDR1 and CDR2 from the germline V gene are SGHNT and YYREEE (reference sequence). DNA of the CDR3: TGTGCCAGCAGCCATAATCGACAGCCTTATGGCTACACCTTC. Its translation: CASSHNRQPYGYTF. Based on the CDR3 plus reference TRBV5-4 and TRBJ1-2, the full variable domain is ETGVTQSPTHLIKTRGQQVTLRCSSQSGHNTVSWYQQALGQGPQFIFQYYREEENGRGNFPPRFSGLQFPNYSSELNVNALELDDSALYLCASSHNRQPYGYTFGSGTRLTVV.

Only one count was recorded for this clone. The genes are TRBV5-4 and TRBJ1-3; the match to TRBD1 covers 7 bases. Germline assignment: CDR1 SGHNT and CDR2 YYREEE (reference sequence). There are 17 residues in the CDR3. The junction had 12 bases not matched to a gene; V was cut back by 4 bases and J by 2 bases. CDR3 DNA: TGTGCCAGCAGCCCCGGAGGGGCAGGGGGGACTGGAAACACCATATATTTT. This gives the protein CASSPGGAGGTGNTIYF.

This clone was counted once. The chain recombines TRBV9 with TRBJ1-2; tentative D call: TRBD1 (6 bases). The CDR3 spans 11 residues. Per germline, CDR1 SGDLS and CDR2 YYNGEE. V lost 3 bases to trimming and J lost 10 bases, with 10 bases between them. The CDR3 DNA is TGTGCCAGCAGCGGGGGGCTTACCTACACCTTC. Encoded protein: CASSGGLTYTF.

The rearrangement uses TRBV30 and TRBJ1-5; D might be TRBD1 (6 bases). There are 14 residues in the CDR3. Per the germline V gene, CDR1 is GTSNPN and CDR2 is SVGIG (reference sequence). V was cut by 3 bases and J by 5 bases, with 14 bases left in between. CDR3 amino acids: CAWRDLGGDQPQHF. The CDR3 DNA reads TGTGCCTGGAGAGATCTAGGGGGGGATCAGCCCCAGCATTTT.

The chain employs TRBV10-3 and TRBJ1-2, with 8 positions matching TRBD1. The ends lost 7 bases at V and 7 bases at J; junction bases unmatched: 8. The germline gives CDR1 ENHRY, CDR2 SYGVKD. The CDR3 has 13 residues. CDR3 amino acids: CAINGQGAGGYTF. The CDR3 nucleotides read TGTGCCATCAATGGGCAGGGGGCCGGTGGCTACACCTTC.

This clone came up once. This chain joins TRBV9 and TRBJ1-1; a weak D match, TRBD1 (6 bases). Germline assignment: CDR1 SGDLS and CDR2 YYNGEE. The CDR3 is made up of 16 amino acids. Trimming took 4 bases from V and 5 from J, leaving 21 bases between them. The CDR3 nucleotides are TGTGCCAGCAGCCCACCAAGGGGGGGGGTCGGGACTGAAGCTTTCTTT. Amino acids: CASSPPRGGVGTEAFF.

The chain employs TRBV5-5 and TRBJ1-2; 8 bases are a match to TRBD1. Germline trimming cut 3 bases from V and 4 bases from J; bases unmatched to any gene: 8. This CDR3 contains 15 residues. Germline V gives CDR1 SGHKS, CDR2 YYEKEE (reference sequence). CDR3 amino acids: CASSSEGQGFYGYTF. The CDR3 DNA reads as TGTGCCAGCAGCTCGGAAGGACAGGGATTCTATGGCTACACCTTC.

This clone was detected a few times. This chain connects TRBV19 to TRBJ2-6; tentative D call: TRBD1 (6 bases). Germline CDR1 and CDR2: LNHDA and SQIVND (reference sequence). This CDR3 has 16 amino acids. V was trimmed by 7 bases and J by 1 base, leaving 14 bases between them. CDR3 nucleotide sequence: TGTGCCAGTACCGCCGAGGGACATTCTGGGGCCAACGTCCTGACTTTC. Its translation is CASTAEGHSGANVLTF.

The rearrangement joins TRBV18 to TRBJ2-1; 10 bases align to TRBD1. Germline V CDR1 and CDR2: KGHSH, LQKENI. The CDR3 consists of 13 residues. J was trimmed by 9 bases and V by 5 bases; bases with no gene match: 4. The CDR3 here is CASSRDRGIEQFF. The DNA for the CDR3 is TGTGCCAGCTCAAGGGACAGGGGTATTGAGCAGTTCTTC.

The rearrangement links TRBV3-1 (or the pseudogene TRBV3-2) to TRBJ1-1, with D possibly matching TRBD1 (5 bases). This CDR3 has 14 residues. V was trimmed by 3 bases and J by 4 bases, leaving 12 bases between them. Germline V gene data show CDR1 as LGHDT and CDR2 as YNNKEL (reference sequence). The CDR3 coding sequence is TGTGCCAGCAGCCATGGTCAGGGAGGCACTGAAGCTTTCTTT. This translates into CASSHGQGGTEAFF.

The genes are TRBV6-5 and TRBJ1-1, with TRBD1 matching over 7 bases. The CDR3 extends over 13 amino acids. Per the germline V gene, CDR1 is MNHEY and CDR2 is SVGAGI. V was clipped by 6 bases and J by 4 bases; unmatched bases: 5. The CDR3 coding sequence is TGTGCCAGCAGCCGAGACAGGGTCACTGAAGCTTTCTTT. Its translation: CASSRDRVTEAFF.

This chain uses TRBV3-1 (or the pseudogene TRBV3-2) with TRBJ2-3; 8 bases are a match to TRBD2. V was pared by 4 bases and J by 4 bases, with 10 bases of the junction left unmatched. The CDR3 spans 16 residues. The germline gives CDR1 LGHDT, CDR2 YNNKEL (reference sequence). The CDR3: CASSPRTSPGADTQYF. CDR3 sequence (DNA): TGTGCCAGCAGCCCCCGGACTAGCCCCGGGGCAGATACGCAGTATTTT.

The gene calls are TRBV6-2 or TRBV6-3 and TRBJ1-4; 7 nucleotides line up with TRBD1. V was clipped by 2 bases and J by 6 bases; unmatched bases: 15. The germline CDR1 and CDR2 sequences are MNHEY and SVGEGT. The length of the CDR3 is 18 residues. DNA for the CDR3: TGTGCCAGCAGTTACCCGGAACCGAACAGGGGAAGTTATGAAAAACTGTTTTTT. As protein: CASSYPEPNRGSYEKLFF.

V and J are TRBV5-4 and TRBJ2-5, with TRBD2 identical over 11 bases. Germline values: CDR1 SGHNT, CDR2 YYREEE (reference sequence). Trimming removed 3 bases from V and 0 bases from J; junction bases left unmatched: 4. The CDR3 has 16 residues. The CDR3 nucleotides are TGTGCCAGCAGCTCGGGACTAGCGGAGTACCAAGAGACCCAGTACTTC. Protein product: CASSSGLAEYQETQYF.

V usage is TRBV29-1 and J usage is TRBJ1-1, with D perhaps matching TRBD1 (6 bases). V gave up 6 bases and J gave up 2 bases, with 10 bases separating them. The germline gives CDR1 SQVTM, CDR2 ANQGSEA. The CDR3 is 12 amino acids. CDR3 sequence reads: CSVGTRNTEAFF. The DNA for the CDR3 is TGCAGCGTGGGGACACGAAACACTGAAGCTTTCTTT.

The chain uses TRBV6-2 or TRBV6-3 and TRBJ2-2; 8 bases map to TRBD1. Unmatched junction bases numbered 7, after V lost 6 bases and J lost 4 bases. This CDR3 has 15 residues. The germline gives CDR1 MNHEY, CDR2 SVGEGT. The CDR3 bases are TGTGCCAGCAGCCCCCAGGGGGCGGGCACCGGGGAGCTGTTTTTT. Its translation is CASSPQGAGTGELFF.

This rearrangement joins TRBV30 to TRBJ1-3, with unresolved D. Trimming pared 2 bases from V and 0 bases from J, leaving 8 bases between. CDR1 is GTSNPN, CDR2 SVGIG, per germline (reference sequence). This CDR3 has 14 amino acids. The DNA of the CDR3 is TGTGCCTGGAGTTTCCAGTACTCTGGAAACACCATATATTTT. Translation gives CAWSFQYSGNTIYF.

This clone was seen only a few times. V and J are TRBV5-1 and TRBJ1-1; D not certain. V was trimmed by 0 bases and J by 3 bases, leaving 6 bases between them. CDR3 length equals 13 residues. Germline assignment: CDR1 SGHRS and CDR2 YFSETQ. CDR3 region: CASSLVSYTEAFF. DNA for the CDR3: TGCGCCAGCAGCTTGGTGTCTTACACTGAAGCTTTCTTT. Complete variable domain (other parts from reference TRBV5-1 and TRBJ1-1): KAGVTQTPRYLIKTRGQQVTLSCSPISGHRSVSWYQQTPGQGLQFLFEYFSETQRNKGNFPGRFSGRQFSNSRSEMNVSTLELGDSALYLCASSLVSYTEAFFGQGTRLTVV.

This clone has a single count. This rearrangement joins TRBV5-1 to TRBJ2-3; maybe TRBD2 (6 bases). Germline V gene lookup returns CDR1 SGHRS and CDR2 YFSETQ. Between the trimmed V and J ends, which lost 2 bases and 2 bases, there was a span of 12 bases. This CDR3 has 15 amino acids. The CDR3 DNA follows: TGCGCCAGCAGCTTAGGGCGGGACCCCACAGATACGCAGTATTTT. Protein product: CASSLGRDPTDTQYF.

In this sample, this clone turned up once. The V call is TRBV6-2 or TRBV6-3, the J call TRBJ1-3, with no clear D. CDR3 length: 15 residues. The V end was cut by 2 bases, the J end by 4 bases, with 12 bases between. Per the germline V gene, CDR1 is MNHEY and CDR2 is SVGEGT. CDR3 DNA: TGTGCCAGCAGTTACGGTCTCGCGGGAGGAAACACCATATATTTT. This encodes CASSYGLAGGNTIYF.

This clone has just one count. The genes are TRBV28 and TRBJ1-2; no reliable D call. The CDR3 runs to 14 residues. The germline V and J ends were trimmed by 6 bases and 5 bases, with 16 bases remaining between them. Germline lookup yields CDR1 MDHEN and CDR2 SYDVKM. CDR3 loop: CASRRVAGAYGYTF. As DNA, the CDR3 is TGTGCCAGCAGAAGGGTCGCGGGCGCTTATGGCTACACCTTC.

The genes are TRBV5-1 and TRBJ2-6, with D perhaps matching TRBD1 (6 bases). This CDR3 is built from 16 residues. Germline CDR1 and CDR2: SGHRS and YFSETQ. V lost 5 bases to trimming and J lost 3 bases, with 15 bases between them. CDR3 bases: TGCGCCAGCAGGAGGGGGACCGCTGATGGGGCCAACGTCCTGACTTTC. This gives the protein CASRRGTADGANVLTF.

This clone was picked up a small number of times. CDR3 region: CASSIDRAPNTEAFF. The CDR3 region has the DNA TGTGCCAGCAGCATTGACAGGGCGCCCAACACTGAAGCTTTCTTT. The V call is TRBV5-4, the J call TRBJ1-1, with 7 bases matching TRBD1. The germline CDR1 and CDR2 sequences are SGHNT and YYREEE (reference sequence). The CDR3 is 15 residues long. Trimming cost V 4 bases and J 2 bases; bases outside gene matches: 8. Drawing the rest from reference TRBV5-4 and TRBJ1-1, the complete variable domain is ETGVTQSPTHLIKTRGQQVTLRCSSQSGHNTVSWYQQALGQGPQFIFQYYREEENGRGNFPPRFSGLQFPNYSSELNVNALELDDSALYLCASSIDRAPNTEAFFGQGTRLTVV.

The rearrangement joins TRBV9 to TRBJ1-1, with a possible D match to TRBD1 (5 bases). Germline CDR1 is SGDLS and CDR2 is YYNGEE. V lost 5 bases to trimming and J lost 1 base, with 9 bases between them. This CDR3 region has 13 residues. The CDR3 here is CASSSTGNTEAFF. The DNA of the CDR3 is TGTGCCAGCAGTTCTACAGGGAACACTGAAGCTTTCTTT.

The genes are TRBV13 and TRBJ1-6; D is perhaps TRBD1 (5 bases). With 1 base removed from V and 1 base from J, the gap between germline ends came to 8 bases. Germline CDR1 and CDR2: PRHDT and FYEKMQ (reference sequence). The CDR3 contains 16 residues. CDR3 loop: CASSLVQGSYNSPLHF. CDR3 nucleotides: TGTGCCAGCAGCTTAGTCCAGGGTTCCTATAATTCACCCCTCCACTTT.

The V gene is TRBV13, the J gene TRBJ1-4; 7 bases map to TRBD1. CDR1 is PRHDT and CDR2 is FYEKMQ in the germline V gene (reference sequence). The length of the CDR3 is 17 residues. V shed 5 bases, J shed 0 bases, and the junction held 9 bases outside the gene matches. CDR3 sequence reads: CASSLRTGLATNEKLFF. CDR3 coding DNA: TGTGCCAGCAGCCTGCGGACAGGTTTGGCAACTAATGAAAAACTGTTTTTT.

The CDR3 region is CASGGAGGLYGYTF. DNA for the CDR3: TGTGCCAGCGGAGGGGCGGGGGGTCTCTATGGCTACACCTTC. The genes are TRBV5-6 and TRBJ1-2, with a weak D call TRBD1 (5 bases). The CDR3 runs to 14 residues. Trimming pared 7 bases from V and 4 bases from J, leaving 17 bases between. Germline CDR1 is SGHDT and CDR2 is YYEEEE.

The rearrangement joins TRBV6-6 to TRBJ1-1; TRBD1 agrees at 7 bases. The germline CDR1 and CDR2 sequences are MNHNY and SVGAGI (reference sequence). The CDR3 has 15 residues. With 0 bases clipped from V and 3 bases from J, the junction kept 4 bases outside the gene matches. DNA of the CDR3: TGTGCCAGCAGTTACTCCGGGGGACAGTACACTGAAGCTTTCTTT. This encodes CASSYSGGQYTEAFF.